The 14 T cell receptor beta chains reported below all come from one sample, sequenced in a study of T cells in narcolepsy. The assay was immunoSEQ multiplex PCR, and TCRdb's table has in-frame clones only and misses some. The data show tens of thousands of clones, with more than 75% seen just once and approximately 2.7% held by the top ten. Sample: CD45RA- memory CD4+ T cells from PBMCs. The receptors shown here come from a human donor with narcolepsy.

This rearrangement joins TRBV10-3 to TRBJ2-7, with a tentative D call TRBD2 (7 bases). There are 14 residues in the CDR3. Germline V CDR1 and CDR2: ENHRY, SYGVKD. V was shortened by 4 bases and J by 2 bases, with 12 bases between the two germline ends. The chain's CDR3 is CAISGGGLAYEQYF. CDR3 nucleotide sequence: TGTGCCATCAGTGGGGGGGGCTTAGCCTACGAGCAGTACTTC.

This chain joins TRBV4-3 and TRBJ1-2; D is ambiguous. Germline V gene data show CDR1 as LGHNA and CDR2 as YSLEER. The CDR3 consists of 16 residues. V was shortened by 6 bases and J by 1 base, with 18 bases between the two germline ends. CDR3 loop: CASSHGEIRNNYGYTF. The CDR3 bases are TGCGCCAGCAGTCATGGGGAGATCCGTAATAACTATGGCTACACCTTC.

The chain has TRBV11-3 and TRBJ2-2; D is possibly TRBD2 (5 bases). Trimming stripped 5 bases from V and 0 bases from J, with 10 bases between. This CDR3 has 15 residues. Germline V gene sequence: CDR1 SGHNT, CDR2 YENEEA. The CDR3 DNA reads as TGTGCCAGCAGCATCGACGGGGCGAACACCGGGGAGCTGTTTTTT. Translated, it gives CASSIDGANTGELFF.

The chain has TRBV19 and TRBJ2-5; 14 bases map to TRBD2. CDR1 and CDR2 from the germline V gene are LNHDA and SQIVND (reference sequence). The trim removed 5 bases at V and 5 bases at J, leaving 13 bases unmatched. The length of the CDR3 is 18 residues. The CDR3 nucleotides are TGTGCCAGTAGTTCACGCGTCCAGACTAGCGGGGGGGGCGAGACCCAGTACTTC. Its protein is CASSSRVQTSGGGETQYF. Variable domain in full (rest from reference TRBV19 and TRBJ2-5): DGGITQSPKYLFRKEGQNVTLSCEQNLNHDAMYWYRQDPGQGLRLIYYSQIVNDFQKGDIAEGYSVSREKKESFPLTVTSAQKNPTAFYLCASSSRVQTSGGGETQYFGPGTRLLVL.

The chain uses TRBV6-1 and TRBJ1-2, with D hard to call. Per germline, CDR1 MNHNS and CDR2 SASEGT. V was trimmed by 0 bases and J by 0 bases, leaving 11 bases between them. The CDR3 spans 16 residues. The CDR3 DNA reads TGTGCCAGCAGTGAAGCGGGCGCGAATGCTAACTATGGCTACACCTTC. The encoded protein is CASSEAGANANYGYTF.

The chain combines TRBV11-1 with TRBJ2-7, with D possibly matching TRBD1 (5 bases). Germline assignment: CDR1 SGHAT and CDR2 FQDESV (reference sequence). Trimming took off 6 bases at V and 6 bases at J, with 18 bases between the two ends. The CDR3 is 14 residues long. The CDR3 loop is CASSWAGSYSEQYF. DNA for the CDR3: TGTGCCAGCAGTTGGGCAGGGTCGTATTCCGAGCAGTACTTC.

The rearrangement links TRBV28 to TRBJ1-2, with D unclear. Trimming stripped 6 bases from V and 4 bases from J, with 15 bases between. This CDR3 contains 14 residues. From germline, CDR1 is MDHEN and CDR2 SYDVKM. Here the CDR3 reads CASSGSPSSYGYTF. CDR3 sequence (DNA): TGTGCCAGCAGCGGCTCACCCTCATCCTATGGCTACACCTTC.

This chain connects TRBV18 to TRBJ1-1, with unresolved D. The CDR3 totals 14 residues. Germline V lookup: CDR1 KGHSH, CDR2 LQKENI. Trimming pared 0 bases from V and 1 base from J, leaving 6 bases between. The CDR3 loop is CASSPPQQNTEAFF. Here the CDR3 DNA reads TGTGCCAGCTCACCACCCCAACAGAACACTGAAGCTTTCTTT.

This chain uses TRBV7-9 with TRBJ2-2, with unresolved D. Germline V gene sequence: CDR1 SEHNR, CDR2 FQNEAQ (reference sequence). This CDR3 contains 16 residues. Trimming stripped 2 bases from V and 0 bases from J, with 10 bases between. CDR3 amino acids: CASSLYGPTNTGELFF. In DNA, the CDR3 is TGTGCCAGCAGCTTATATGGACCTACGAACACCGGGGAGCTGTTTTTT. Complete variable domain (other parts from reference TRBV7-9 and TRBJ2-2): DTGVSQNPRHKITKRGQNVTFRCDPISEHNRLYWYRQTLGQGPEFLTYFQNEAQLEKSRLLSDRFSAERPKGSFSTLEIQRTEQGDSAMYLCASSLYGPTNTGELFFGEGSRLTVL.

The CDR3 nucleotides are TGTGCCAGCAGTACCCAGAACTATGGCTACACCTTC. Protein: CASSTQNYGYTF. The chain is built from TRBV27 and TRBJ1-2; D unclear. V was shortened by 5 bases and J by 2 bases, with 6 bases between the two germline ends. CDR1 and CDR2 from the germline V gene are MNHEY and SMNVEV (reference sequence). This CDR3 has 12 residues.

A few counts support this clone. The DNA for the CDR3 is TGTGCCTGGAAGCAGGGACGGGAGACCCAGTACTTC. It translates to CAWKQGRETQYF. This chain connects TRBV30 to TRBJ2-5; D is perhaps TRBD1 or TRBD2 (5 bases each). This CDR3 region has 12 residues. Germline loops: CDR1 GTSNPN, CDR2 SVGIG (reference sequence). V lost 4 bases to trimming and J lost 5 bases, with 11 bases between them.

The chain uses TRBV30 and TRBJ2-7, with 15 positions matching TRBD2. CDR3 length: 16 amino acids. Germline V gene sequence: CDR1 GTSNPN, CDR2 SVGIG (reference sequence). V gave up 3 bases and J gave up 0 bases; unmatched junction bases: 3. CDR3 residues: CAWRGLAGGNSYEQYF. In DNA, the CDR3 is TGTGCCTGGAGGGGACTAGCGGGGGGAAACTCCTACGAGCAGTACTTC. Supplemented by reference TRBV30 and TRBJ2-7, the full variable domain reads SQTIHQWPATLVQPVGSPLSLECTVEGTSNPNLYWYRQAAGRGLQLLFYSVGIGQISSEVPQNLSASRPQDRQFILSSKKLLLSDSGFYLCAWRGLAGGNSYEQYFGPGTRLTVT.

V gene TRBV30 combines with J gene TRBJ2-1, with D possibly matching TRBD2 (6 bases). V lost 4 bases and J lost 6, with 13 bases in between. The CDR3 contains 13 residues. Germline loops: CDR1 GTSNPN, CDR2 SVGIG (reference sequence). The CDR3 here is CAWMGGASNEQFF. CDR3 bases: TGTGCCTGGATGGGCGGGGCGAGCAATGAGCAGTTCTTC.

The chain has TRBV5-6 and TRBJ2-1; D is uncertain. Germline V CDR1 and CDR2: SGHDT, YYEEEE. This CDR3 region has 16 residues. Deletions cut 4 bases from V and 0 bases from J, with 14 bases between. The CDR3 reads CASSNLRGPSYNEQFF. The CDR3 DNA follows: TGTGCCAGCAGCAATTTGAGAGGACCCTCCTACAATGAGCAGTTCTTC.